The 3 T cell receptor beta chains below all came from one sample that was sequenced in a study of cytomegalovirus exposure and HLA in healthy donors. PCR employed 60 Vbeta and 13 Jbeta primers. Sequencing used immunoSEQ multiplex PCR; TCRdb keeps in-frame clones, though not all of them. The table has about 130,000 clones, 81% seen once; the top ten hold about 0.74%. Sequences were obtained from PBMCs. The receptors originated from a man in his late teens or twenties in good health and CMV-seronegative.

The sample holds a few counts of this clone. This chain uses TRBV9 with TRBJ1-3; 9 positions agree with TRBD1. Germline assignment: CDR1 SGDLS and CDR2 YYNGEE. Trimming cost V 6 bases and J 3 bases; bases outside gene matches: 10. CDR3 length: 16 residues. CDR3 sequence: CASNSGQGFGGNTIYF. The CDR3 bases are TGTGCCAGCAATTCGGGACAGGGCTTCGGTGGAAACACCATATATTTT.

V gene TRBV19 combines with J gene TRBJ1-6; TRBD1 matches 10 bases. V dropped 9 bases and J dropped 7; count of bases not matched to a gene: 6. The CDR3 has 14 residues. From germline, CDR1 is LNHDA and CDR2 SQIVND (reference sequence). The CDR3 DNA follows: TGTGCCAGCGGACAGGGGGGGAAAAATTCACCCCTCCACTTT. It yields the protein CASGQGGKNSPLHF. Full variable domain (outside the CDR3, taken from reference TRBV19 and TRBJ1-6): DGGITQSPKYLFRKEGQNVTLSCEQNLNHDAMYWYRQDPGQGLRLIYYSQIVNDFQKGDIAEGYSVSREKKESFPLTVTSAQKNPTAFYLCASGQGGKNSPLHFGNGTRLTVT.

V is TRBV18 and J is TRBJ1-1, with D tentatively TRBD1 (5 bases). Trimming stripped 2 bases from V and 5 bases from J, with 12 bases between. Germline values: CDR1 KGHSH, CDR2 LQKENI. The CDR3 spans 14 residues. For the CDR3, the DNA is TGTGCCAGCTCACCAAAAAGCGGGGGGACTGAAGCTTTCTTT. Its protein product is CASSPKSGGTEAFF.